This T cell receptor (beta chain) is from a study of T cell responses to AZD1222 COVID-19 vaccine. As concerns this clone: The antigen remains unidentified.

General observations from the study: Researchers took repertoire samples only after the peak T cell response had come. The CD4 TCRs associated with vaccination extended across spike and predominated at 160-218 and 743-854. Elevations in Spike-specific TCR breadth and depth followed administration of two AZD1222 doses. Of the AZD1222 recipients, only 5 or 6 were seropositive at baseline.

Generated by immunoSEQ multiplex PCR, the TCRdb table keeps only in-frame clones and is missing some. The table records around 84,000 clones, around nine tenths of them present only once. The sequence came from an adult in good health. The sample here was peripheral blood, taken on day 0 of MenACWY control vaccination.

The CDR3, as DNA: TGCGCCAGCAGCCAAGCCGGACTCAGCTATGGCTACACCTTC. Its protein product is CASSQAGLSYGYTF. The chain couples TRBV4-3 to TRBJ1-2; no clear D. The CDR3 has 14 amino acids. Germline-derived CDR1 and CDR2 are LGHNA and YSLEER. The ends were cut back, 1 base at V and 4 bases at J, with 10 bases in the middle.